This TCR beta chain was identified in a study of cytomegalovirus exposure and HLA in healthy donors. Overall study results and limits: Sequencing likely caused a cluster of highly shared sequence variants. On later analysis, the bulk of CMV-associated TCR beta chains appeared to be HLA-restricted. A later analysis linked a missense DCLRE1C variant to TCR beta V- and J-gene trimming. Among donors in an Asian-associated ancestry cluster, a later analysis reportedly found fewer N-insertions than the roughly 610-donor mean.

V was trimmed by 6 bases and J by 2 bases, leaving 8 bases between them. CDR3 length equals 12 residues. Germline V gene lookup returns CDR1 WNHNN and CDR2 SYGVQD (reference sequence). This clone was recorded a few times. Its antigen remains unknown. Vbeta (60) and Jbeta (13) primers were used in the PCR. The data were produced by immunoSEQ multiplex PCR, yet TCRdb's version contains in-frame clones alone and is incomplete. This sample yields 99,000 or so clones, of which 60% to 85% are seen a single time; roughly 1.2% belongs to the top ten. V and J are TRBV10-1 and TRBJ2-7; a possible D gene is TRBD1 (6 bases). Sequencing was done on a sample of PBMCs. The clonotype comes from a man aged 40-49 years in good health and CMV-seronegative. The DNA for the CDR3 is TGCGCCAGCAGGGACAGTACCTACGAGCAGTACTTC. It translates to CASRDSTYEQYF.